A single sample gave rise to the 15 T cell receptor beta chains below, sequenced in a study of T cell repertoires in cytomegalovirus infection. TCRdb itself ran the reads through MiXCR, one entry per CDR3 protein. The sample lists a few hundred thousand distinct CDR3 sequences; 17% were seen once. Sequencing was performed on PBMCs. The origin of the receptors is a human donor in good health (CMV status not recorded). Some clones in this sample may be carry-over from other donors' samples.

This clonotype has at least ten counts. This chain uses TRBV12-3 or TRBV12-4 with TRBJ1-2; D may be TRBD1 (5 bases). The CDR3 extends over 18 amino acids. Trimming left V 6 bases short and J 4 bases short, with 27 bases between. CDR3 residues: CASREEGPSDHFTYGYTF. The CDR3 DNA reads as TGTGCCAGCAGGGAGGAGGGACCTTCCGACCACTTCACCTATGGCTACACCTTC.

CDR3 nucleotides: TGCAGCGGTTCAGGGCGGGCGGGCACAGATACGCAGTATTTT. This sequence encodes CSGSGRAGTDTQYF. V and J are TRBV29-1 and TRBJ2-3, with D perhaps assigned TRBD1 or TRBD2 (5 bases each). Germline CDR1 and CDR2: SQVTM and ANQGSEA. Trimming took off 7 bases at V and 1 base at J, with 15 bases between the two ends. The CDR3 is made up of 14 amino acids.

V is TRBV7-9 and J is TRBJ2-1; a weak D match, TRBD2 (7 bases). The CDR3 extends over 16 amino acids. The V end lost 5 bases, the J end lost 4 bases, and 18 bases lay between the germline ends. The germline gives CDR1 SEHNR, CDR2 FQNEAQ (reference sequence). CDR3 nucleotides: TGTGCCAGCAGCCTCGATTCGGCGGGGGCGTACAATGAGCAGTTCTTC. It is translated as CASSLDSAGAYNEQFF.

This clonotype was counted only a few times. This chain connects TRBV4-2 to TRBJ2-1; 7 positions match TRBD1. With 1 base clipped from V and 9 bases from J, the junction kept 9 bases outside the gene matches. The CDR3 loop spans 15 amino acids. Per germline, CDR1 LGHNA and CDR2 YNFKEQ. The CDR3 loop reads CASSQVTGVSGEQFF. In nucleotides, the CDR3 is TGTGCCAGCAGCCAAGTTACAGGGGTTTCGGGTGAGCAGTTCTTC.

The rearrangement joins TRBV6-1 to TRBJ2-2; maybe TRBD2 (5 bases). Trimming left V 0 bases short and J 5 bases short, with 7 bases between. Germline V gene sequence: CDR1 MNHNS, CDR2 SASEGT. This CDR3 contains 14 residues. The CDR3 loop reads CASSEAGDTGELFF. In nucleotides, the CDR3 is TGTGCCAGCAGTGAAGCGGGAGATACCGGGGAGCTGTTTTTT.

This clonotype was counted a single time. It may be a read error: a sequence one base away is much more abundant. This rearrangement joins TRBV7-2 to TRBJ2-7, with 9 bases identical to TRBD1. The CDR3 runs 16 residues. Per germline, CDR1 SGHTA and CDR2 FQGNSA. CDR3 region: CVSSLGQGLSSYEQYF. The CDR3 DNA sequence: TGTGTCAGCAGCTTAGGACAGGGGCTGAGCTCCTACGAGCAGTACTTC.

This clonotype was seen at least ten times. The rearrangement joins TRBV7-2 to TRBJ2-2; 10 bases align to TRBD2. The CDR3 is 17 amino acids. Per germline, CDR1 SGHTA and CDR2 FQGNSA. Unmatched junction bases numbered 10, after V lost 2 bases and J lost 7 bases. The CDR3 spells CASSLSSGGGRSGELFF. DNA for the CDR3: TGTGCCAGCAGCTTATCCAGCGGGGGGGGCCGCAGCGGGGAGCTGTTTTTT.

This clonotype was seen only a few times. The chain employs TRBV12-3 or TRBV12-4 and TRBJ1-1, with D possibly being TRBD1 (5 bases). The CDR3 spans 11 residues. V shed 5 bases and J shed 6 bases, with 7 bases lying between them. Written as DNA, the CDR3 is TGTGCCAGCAGTCTGGGGGCTGAAGCTTTCTTT. This translates into CASSLGAEAFF.

This CDR3 is CASSLLSAAETQYF. For the CDR3, the DNA is TGTGCCAGCAGCTTATTGTCGGCGGCAGAGACCCAGTACTTC. The V gene is TRBV7-9, the J gene TRBJ2-5, with D unclear. Germline V gene data show CDR1 as SEHNR and CDR2 as FQNEAQ (reference sequence). The CDR3 runs to 14 residues. V was clipped by 2 bases and J by 4 bases, with 11 bases between them.

This chain joins TRBV6-5 and TRBJ2-6; D possibly corresponds to TRBD2 (5 bases). Looked up from germline, CDR1 is MNHEY and CDR2 is SVGAGI. The CDR3 loop spans 14 amino acids. Trimming cost V 8 bases and J 3 bases, with 11 bases left between them. The CDR3 region has the DNA TGTGCCAGCGGGAGCATAAGTGGGGCCAACGTCCTGACTTTC. Its protein is CASGSISGANVLTF.

This chain joins TRBV20-1 and TRBJ2-7; 9 bases agree with TRBD1. J gave up 4 bases and V 2 bases, and 3 bases lay outside the gene matches. Germline CDR1 reads DFQATT; CDR2 reads SNEGSKA (reference sequence). CDR3 length equals 13 residues. Here the CDR3 reads CSARRDRGYEQYF. CDR3 DNA sequence: TGCAGTGCTAGAAGAGACAGGGGGTACGAGCAGTACTTC.

DNA for the CDR3: TGTGCCAGCAGATGGGACGGAAGCACCGGGGAGCTGTTTTTT. It is translated as CASRWDGSTGELFF. The chain recombines TRBV7-2 with TRBJ2-2; D may correspond to TRBD1 or TRBD2 (5 bases each). CDR1 is SGHTA, CDR2 FQGNSA, per germline. The CDR3 has 14 residues. V shed 6 bases and J shed 4 bases, with 12 bases lying between them.

This clonotype came up many times. This chain connects TRBV12-3 or TRBV12-4 to TRBJ2-1, with 8 positions matching TRBD2. The CDR3 is 17 amino acids. J gave up 2 bases and V 2 bases, and 8 bases lay outside the gene matches. Here the CDR3 reads CASSLSDGGVTYNEQFF. The CDR3 nucleotides read TGTGCCAGCAGTTTATCAGACGGGGGGGTAACCTACAATGAGCAGTTCTTC.

This clonotype was seen ten or more times. The chain recombines TRBV19 with TRBJ2-1; 8 bases map to TRBD1. Germline V CDR1 and CDR2: LNHDA, SQIVND (reference sequence). Losses at the gene ends were 4 bases for V and 0 bases for J; bases not matched to a gene: 8. This CDR3 has 17 residues. The CDR3: CASSTPARGLSYNEQFF. DNA for the CDR3: TGTGCCAGTAGTACCCCGGCCAGGGGGCTCTCCTACAATGAGCAGTTCTTC.

This clonotype has ten or more counts. The CDR3 here is CASSLRGAGANVLTF. DNA of the CDR3: TGTGCCAGCAGTTTGCGGGGAGCTGGGGCCAACGTCCTGACTTTC. V is TRBV19 and J is TRBJ2-6; D is possibly TRBD2 (6 bases). Germline CDR1 and CDR2: LNHDA and SQIVND (reference sequence). CDR3 size: 15 residues. V lost 9 bases and J 2 bases, leaving 14 bases between the germline ends. Combining the CDR3 with reference TRBV19 and TRBJ2-6 gives the whole variable domain DGGITQSPKYLFRKEGQNVTLSCEQNLNHDAMYWYRQDPGQGLRLIYYSQIVNDFQKGDIAEGYSVSREKKESFPLTVTSAQKNPTAFYLCASSLRGAGANVLTFGAGSRLTVL.